This T cell receptor beta chain was documented in a study of OX40 agonist ivuxolimab in advanced cancers. Concerning this clone: Its specificity is not known.

Between the trimmed V and J ends, which lost 3 bases and 3 bases, there was a span of 23 bases. The CDR3 is made up of 19 amino acids. Germline V gene sequence: CDR1 MNHNS, CDR2 SASEGT. Sequencing used immunoSEQ multiplex PCR; TCRdb keeps in-frame clones, though not all of them. The table has 71,000 or so clones, over 90% seen once. Whole-study results and caveats: More expanded clones were found, on average, in CD8+ than in CD4+ T cells. It was also the case that some nonresponders had low normalized T-cell clonal expansion.

The clonotype comes from an adult with an advanced solid tumor such as melanoma, head and neck, liver or kidney cancer. The source material was CD4+ or CD8+ T cells sorted from blood, sampled in a trial of the OX40 agonist ivuxolimab. The V gene is TRBV6-1, the J gene TRBJ2-2; D not resolved. CDR3 sequence reads: CASSDPLNNYGEYTGELFF. In DNA form, the CDR3 reads TGTGCCAGCAGTGACCCTCTAAATAACTACGGCGAATACACCGGGGAGCTGTTTTTT.